This T cell receptor (beta chain) was observed in a study of cytomegalovirus exposure and HLA in healthy donors. Germline CDR1 is SGHTA and CDR2 is FQGNSA. V lost 5 bases and J lost 4, with 14 bases in between. The CDR3 is 14 amino acids. The PCR used 60 Vbeta and 13 Jbeta primers. The data were produced by immunoSEQ multiplex PCR, yet TCRdb's version contains in-frame clones alone and is incomplete. Of approximately 150,000 clones detected, around 90% appear once; the ten largest clones hold around 0.5%. Whole-study results and caveats: Reported findings show TCR beta sequences accurately forecast HLA-A and HLA-B alleles in most subjects.

Details on this clone: Its antigen remains unknown.

The sequenced sample consisted of PBMCs. The chain is built from TRBV7-2 and TRBJ2-5; D is possibly TRBD2 (6 bases). The receptor was isolated from a woman in her forties in good health and CMV-seronegative. The CDR3 protein is CASSVNSGLETQYF. CDR3 DNA: TGTGCCAGCAGCGTAAATAGCGGTTTAGAGACCCAGTACTTC.